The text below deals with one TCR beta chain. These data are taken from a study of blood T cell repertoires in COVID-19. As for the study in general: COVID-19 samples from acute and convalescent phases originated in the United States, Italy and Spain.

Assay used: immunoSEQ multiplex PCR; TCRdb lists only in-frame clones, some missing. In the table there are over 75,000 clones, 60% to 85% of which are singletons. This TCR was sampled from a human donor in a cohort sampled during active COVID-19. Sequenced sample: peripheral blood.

The CDR3 DNA reads TGTGCCAGCAGCCGACAGGGGGCAGGGGAAAAACTGTTTTTT. This translates into CASSRQGAGEKLFF. This rearrangement joins TRBV7-8 to TRBJ1-4, with 10 bases identical to TRBD1. The germline V gene has CDR1 SGHVS and CDR2 FQNEAQ. This CDR3 comprises 14 residues. Unmatched junction bases numbered 5, after V lost 5 bases and J lost 8 bases. The full variable domain, completed using reference TRBV7-8 and TRBJ1-4, is GAGVSQSPRYKVAKRGQDVALRCDPISGHVSLFWYQQALGQGPEFLTYFQNEAQLDKSGLPSDRFFAERPEGSVSTLKIQRTQQEDSAVYLCASSRQGAGEKLFFGSGTQLSVL.